This T cell receptor (beta chain) came from a study of CD8+ T cells in alopecia areata. Germline CDR1 reads SGHTA; CDR2 reads FQGNSA. Losses at the gene ends were 1 base for V and 5 bases for J; bases not matched to a gene: 6. This CDR3 is 15 amino acids long. Isolated RNA was reverse transcribed into cDNA used as the sequencing template. Assay used: immunoSEQ multiplex PCR; TCRdb lists only in-frame clones, some missing. The sample carries some 120,000 clones, roughly 55% recorded once. This clone was counted many times. Its antigen is as yet unknown. Treatment reported: oral pan-JAK inhibitor, 5-10 mg twice daily. Peripheral blood samples and lesional scalp punch biopsies were obtained from alopecia areata patients. Study-level results: Within the top 100, expanded CD8+ clones significantly decreased with tofacitinib, as did scalp clonality. Affected lesional scalp, above all in alopecia totalis/universalis, was more clonal than normal scalp. Sharing of TCRs across patients appeared less clear than in mice, possibly for HLA-related reasons.

The V and J genes are TRBV7-2 and TRBJ1-2, with TRBD1 identical over 8 bases. This clonotype was sampled from a human donor with alopecia areata. The sequenced sample was CD4+ T cells sorted from blood, obtained at week 4, from a patient treated with tofacitinib. The CDR3 is CASSLGERTGYGYTF. CDR3 coding DNA: TGTGCCAGCAGCTTAGGGGAGAGGACAGGGTATGGCTACACCTTC.